The rows below give T cell receptor beta chains drawn from one sample of a study of T-cell reconstitution after alpha-beta-depleted transplantation in children. One entry per CDR3 protein, called by TCRdb with MiXCR from the PCR reads. The table has around 370,000 distinct CDR3 sequences, about 17% seen once; the top ten hold around 41%. The input for sequencing was PBMCs, mostly from graft donor cells, taken 360 days after TCRalphabeta/CD19-depleted stem cell transplant. All receptors derive from a male patient aged 2-9 years who had a stem cell transplant for acute lymphoblastic leukemia, so the T cells may come from the graft donor. CDR3s include the opening cysteine and the closing phenylalanine or tryptophan.

TRBV12-3/TRBV12-4,TRBJ1-2,16,CASSFGFEGQNYGYTF
TRBV9,TRBJ2-1,16,CASSVATGLAANEQFF
TRBV7-2,TRBJ2-3,16,CASSLASLISTDTQYF
TRBV5-1,TRBJ2-1,14,CASGPGTSYNEQFF
TRBV20-1,TRBJ1-4,16,CSARDGRGRSNEKLFF
TRBV7-8,TRBJ2-4,19,CASSLIRDREGTSKNIQYF
TRBV7-2,TRBJ1-2,15,CASSLAATVNYGYTF
TRBV11-2,TRBJ1-4,16,CASSLVGTAFNEKLFF
TRBV27,TRBJ2-5,15,CASSPVAGVGKTQYF
TRBV5-1,TRBJ2-7,14,CASTQDTIGYEQYF
TRBV18,TRBJ2-4,19,CASSQKLITEVLAKNIQYF
TRBV28,TRBJ2-5,14,CASKSTVHQETQYF
TRBV12-3/TRBV12-4,TRBJ1-1,11,CASTRDVEAFF
TRBV4-3,TRBJ1-1,17,CASSQGAGSGSRTEAFF
TRBV12-3/TRBV12-4,TRBJ2-1,14,CASRASGVPNEQFF
TRBV7-6,TRBJ2-1,15,CASSLFFGAYNEQFF
TRBV12-3/TRBV12-4,TRBJ2-1,18,CASSLAPGPALGYNEQFF
TRBV28,TRBJ1-2,13,CASSPTGGYGYTF
TRBV12-3/TRBV12-4,TRBJ1-1,15,CASSFELLRNTEAFF
TRBV6-5,TRBJ2-2,13,CASSYGHTGELFF
TRBV7-6,TRBJ2-4,13,CASSLGLGHIQYF
TRBV29-1,TRBJ1-1,10,CSVGRGGAFF
TRBV11-2,TRBJ2-3,14,CASSPSVTRDTQYF
TRBV15,TRBJ2-4,15,CATQRSGRAKNIQYF
TRBV27,TRBJ1-1,14,CASSAGTMNTEAFF
TRBV29-1,TRBJ2-7,15,CSHPGESGGYYEQYF